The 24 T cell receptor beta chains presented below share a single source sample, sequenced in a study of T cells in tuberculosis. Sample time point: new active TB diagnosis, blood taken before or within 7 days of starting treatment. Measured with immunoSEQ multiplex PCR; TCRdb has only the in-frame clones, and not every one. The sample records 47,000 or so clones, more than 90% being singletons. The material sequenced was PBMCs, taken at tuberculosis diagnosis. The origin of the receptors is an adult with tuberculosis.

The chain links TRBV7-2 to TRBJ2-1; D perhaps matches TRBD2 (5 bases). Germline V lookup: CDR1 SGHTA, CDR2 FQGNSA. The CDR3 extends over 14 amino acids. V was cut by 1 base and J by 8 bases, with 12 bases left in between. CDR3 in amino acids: CASSLGVKGDEQFF. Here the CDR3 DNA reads TGTGCCAGCAGCTTAGGTGTCAAGGGAGATGAGCAGTTCTTC.

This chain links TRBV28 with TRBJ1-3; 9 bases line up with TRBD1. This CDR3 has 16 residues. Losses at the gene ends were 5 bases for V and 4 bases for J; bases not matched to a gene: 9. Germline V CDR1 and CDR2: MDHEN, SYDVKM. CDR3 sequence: CASSVLQGAYGNTIYF. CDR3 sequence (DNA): TGTGCCAGCAGTGTTTTACAGGGGGCGTACGGAAACACCATATATTTT. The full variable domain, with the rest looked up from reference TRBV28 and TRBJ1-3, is DVKVTQSSRYLVKRTGEKVFLECVQDMDHENMFWYRQDPGLGLRLIYFSYDVKMKEKGDIPEGYSVSREKKERFSLILESASTNQTSMYLCASSVLQGAYGNTIYFGEGSWLTVV.

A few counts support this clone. DNA of the CDR3: TGTGCCAGCAGCTTGGGGGGGGTATGGACTGAAGCTTTCTTT. This encodes CASSLGGVWTEAFF. The chain recombines TRBV5-4 with TRBJ1-1, with D possibly being TRBD1 (5 bases). CDR1 SGHNT and CDR2 YYREEE come from the germline V gene (reference sequence). V was shortened by 0 bases and J by 5 bases, with 11 bases between the two germline ends. This CDR3 region has 14 residues. Full variable domain (remainder filled in from reference TRBV5-4 and TRBJ1-1): ETGVTQSPTHLIKTRGQQVTLRCSSQSGHNTVSWYQQALGQGPQFIFQYYREEENGRGNFPPRFSGLQFPNYSSELNVNALELDDSALYLCASSLGGVWTEAFFGQGTRLTVV.

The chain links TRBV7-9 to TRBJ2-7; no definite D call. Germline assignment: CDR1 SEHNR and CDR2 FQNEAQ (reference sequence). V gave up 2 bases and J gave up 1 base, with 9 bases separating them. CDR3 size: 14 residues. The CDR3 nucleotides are TGTGCCAGCAGCTTAAGCATGACATCCTACGAGCAGTACTTC. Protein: CASSLSMTSYEQYF.

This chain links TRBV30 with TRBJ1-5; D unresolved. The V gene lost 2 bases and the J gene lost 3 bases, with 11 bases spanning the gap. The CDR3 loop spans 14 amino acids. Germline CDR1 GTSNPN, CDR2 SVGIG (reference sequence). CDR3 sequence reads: CAWSREIHNQPQHF. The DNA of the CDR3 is TGTGCCTGGAGTAGAGAGATTCACAATCAGCCCCAGCATTTT.

The CDR3 DNA reads as TGCGCCAGCAGCTCCGCCCGCAGCTCCTACAATGAGCAGTTCTTC. Amino acids: CASSSARSSYNEQFF. The rearrangement links TRBV4-3 to TRBJ2-1; D uncertain. Trimming stripped 5 bases from V and 0 bases from J, with 11 bases between. The germline V gene has CDR1 LGHNA and CDR2 YSLEER. This CDR3 comprises 15 residues.

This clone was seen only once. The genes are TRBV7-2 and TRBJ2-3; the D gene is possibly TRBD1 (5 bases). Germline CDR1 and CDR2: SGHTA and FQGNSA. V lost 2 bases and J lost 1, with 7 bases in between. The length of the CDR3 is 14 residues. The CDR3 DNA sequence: TGTGCCAGCAGCTTACTAGGGGGCACAGATACGCAGTATTTT. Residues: CASSLLGGTDTQYF.

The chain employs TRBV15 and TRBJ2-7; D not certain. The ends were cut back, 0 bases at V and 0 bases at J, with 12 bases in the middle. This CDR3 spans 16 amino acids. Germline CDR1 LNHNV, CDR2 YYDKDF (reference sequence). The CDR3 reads CATSRDHSPSSYEQYF. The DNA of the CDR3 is TGTGCCACCAGCAGAGATCACAGCCCAAGCTCCTACGAGCAGTACTTC.

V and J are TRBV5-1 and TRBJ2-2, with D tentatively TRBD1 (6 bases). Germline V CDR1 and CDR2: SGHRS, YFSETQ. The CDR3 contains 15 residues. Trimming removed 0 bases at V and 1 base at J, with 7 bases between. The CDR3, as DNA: TGCGCCAGCAGCTTGGTGGGACAGAACACCGGGGAGCTGTTTTTT. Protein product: CASSLVGQNTGELFF.

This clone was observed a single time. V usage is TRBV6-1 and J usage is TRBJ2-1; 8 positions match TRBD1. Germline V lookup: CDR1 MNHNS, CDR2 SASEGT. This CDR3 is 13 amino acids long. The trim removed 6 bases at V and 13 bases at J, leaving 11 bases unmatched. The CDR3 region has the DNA TGTGCCAGCAGCGGAATTTCCGGGACAGGTCAGTTCTTC. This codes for CASSGISGTGQFF.

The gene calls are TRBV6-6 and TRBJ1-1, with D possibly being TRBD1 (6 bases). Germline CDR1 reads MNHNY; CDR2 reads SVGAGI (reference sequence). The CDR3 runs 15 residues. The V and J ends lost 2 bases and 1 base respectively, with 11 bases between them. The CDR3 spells CASSYAGAQNTEAFF. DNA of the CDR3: TGTGCCAGCAGTTACGCAGGGGCCCAGAACACTGAAGCTTTCTTT.

DNA for the CDR3: TGTGCCAGCAGTGGACAAGGGTCCACTGAAGCTTTCTTT. Amino acids: CASSGQGSTEAFF. The V call is TRBV28, the J call TRBJ1-1, with a tentative D call TRBD1 (5 bases). Trimming left V 5 bases short and J 4 bases short, with 11 bases between. CDR3 length: 13 amino acids. CDR1 is MDHEN, CDR2 SYDVKM, per germline.

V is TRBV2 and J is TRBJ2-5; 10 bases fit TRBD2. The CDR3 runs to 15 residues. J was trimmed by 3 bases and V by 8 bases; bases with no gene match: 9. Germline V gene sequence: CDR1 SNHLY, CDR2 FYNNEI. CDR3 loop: CASGDPGLAEETQYF. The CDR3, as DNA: TGTGCCAGCGGGGATCCTGGACTAGCGGAAGAGACCCAGTACTTC.

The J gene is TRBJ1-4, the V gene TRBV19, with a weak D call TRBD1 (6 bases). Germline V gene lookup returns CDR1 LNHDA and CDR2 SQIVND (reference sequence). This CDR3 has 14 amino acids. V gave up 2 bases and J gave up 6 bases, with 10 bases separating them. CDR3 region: CASSIRGTHEKLFF. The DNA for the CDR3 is TGTGCCAGTAGTATAAGGGGGACGCATGAAAAACTGTTTTTT.

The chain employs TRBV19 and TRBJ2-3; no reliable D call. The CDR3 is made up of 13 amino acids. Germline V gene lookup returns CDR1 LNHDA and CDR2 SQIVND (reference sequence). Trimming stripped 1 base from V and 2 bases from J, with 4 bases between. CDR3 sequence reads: CASSIGVTDTQYF. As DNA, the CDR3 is TGTGCCAGTAGTATAGGAGTCACAGATACGCAGTATTTT.

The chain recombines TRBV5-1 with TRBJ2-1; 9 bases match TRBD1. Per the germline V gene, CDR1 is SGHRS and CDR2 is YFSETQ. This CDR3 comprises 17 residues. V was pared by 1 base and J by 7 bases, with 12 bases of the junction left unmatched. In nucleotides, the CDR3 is TGCGCCAGCAGCTTGTCGGGACAGGGTCTAAGGGGTAATGAGCAGTTCTTC. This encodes CASSLSGQGLRGNEQFF.

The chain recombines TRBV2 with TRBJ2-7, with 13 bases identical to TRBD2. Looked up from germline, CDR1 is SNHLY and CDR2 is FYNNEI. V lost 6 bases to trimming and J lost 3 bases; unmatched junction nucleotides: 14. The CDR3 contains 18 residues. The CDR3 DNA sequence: TGTGCCAGCAGCAAAAGCAGACTAGCGGGAGGTCACCTCTACGAGCAGTACTTC. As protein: CASSKSRLAGGHLYEQYF.

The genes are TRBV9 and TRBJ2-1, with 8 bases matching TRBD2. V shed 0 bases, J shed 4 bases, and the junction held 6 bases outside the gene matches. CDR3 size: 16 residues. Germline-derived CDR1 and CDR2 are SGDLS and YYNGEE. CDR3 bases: TGTGCCAGCAGCGTAGAGGCGGGAGGTTGGTACAATGAGCAGTTCTTC. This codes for CASSVEAGGWYNEQFF.

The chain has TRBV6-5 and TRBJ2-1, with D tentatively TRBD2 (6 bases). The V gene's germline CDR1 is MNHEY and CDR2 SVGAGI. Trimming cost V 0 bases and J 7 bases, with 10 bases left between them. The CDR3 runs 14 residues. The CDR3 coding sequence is TGTGCCAGCAGTTACTCGACTAGTGGTAATGAGCAGTTCTTC. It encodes CASSYSTSGNEQFF.

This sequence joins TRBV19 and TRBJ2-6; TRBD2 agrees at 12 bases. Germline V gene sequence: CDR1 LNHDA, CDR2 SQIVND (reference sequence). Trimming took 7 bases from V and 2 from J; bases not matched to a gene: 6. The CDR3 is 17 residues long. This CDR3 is CASIRTSGTPGANVLTF. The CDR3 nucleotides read TGTGCCAGTATTAGGACTAGCGGGACTCCTGGGGCCAACGTCCTGACTTTC. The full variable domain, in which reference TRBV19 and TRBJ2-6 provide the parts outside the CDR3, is DGGITQSPKYLFRKEGQNVTLSCEQNLNHDAMYWYRQDPGQGLRLIYYSQIVNDFQKGDIAEGYSVSREKKESFPLTVTSAQKNPTAFYLCASIRTSGTPGANVLTFGAGSRLTVL.

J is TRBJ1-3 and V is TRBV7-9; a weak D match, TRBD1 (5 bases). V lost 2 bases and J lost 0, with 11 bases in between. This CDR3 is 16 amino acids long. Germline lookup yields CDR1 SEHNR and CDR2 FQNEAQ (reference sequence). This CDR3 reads CASSLLQGLSGNTIYF. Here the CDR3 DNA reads TGTGCCAGCAGCTTATTGCAGGGCCTCTCTGGAAACACCATATATTTT.

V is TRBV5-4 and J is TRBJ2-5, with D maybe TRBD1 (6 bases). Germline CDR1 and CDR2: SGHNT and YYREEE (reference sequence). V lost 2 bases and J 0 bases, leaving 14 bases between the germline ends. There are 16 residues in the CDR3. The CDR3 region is CASSFQGLGNQETQYF. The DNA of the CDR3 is TGTGCCAGCAGCTTTCAGGGGCTGGGGAACCAAGAGACCCAGTACTTC.

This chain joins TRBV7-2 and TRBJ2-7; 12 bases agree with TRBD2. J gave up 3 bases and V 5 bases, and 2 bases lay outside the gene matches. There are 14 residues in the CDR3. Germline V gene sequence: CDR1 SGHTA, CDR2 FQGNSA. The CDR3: CASSKGLAGYEQYF. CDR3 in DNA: TGTGCCAGCAGCAAGGGACTAGCGGGCTACGAGCAGTACTTC.

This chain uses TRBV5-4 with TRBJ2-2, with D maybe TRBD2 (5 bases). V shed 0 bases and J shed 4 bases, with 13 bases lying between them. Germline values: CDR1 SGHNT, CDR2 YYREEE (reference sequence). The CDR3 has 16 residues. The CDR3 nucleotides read TGTGCCAGCAGCTTGGGCCTAGGAGGTAGCACCGGGGAGCTGTTTTTT. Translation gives CASSLGLGGSTGELFF.